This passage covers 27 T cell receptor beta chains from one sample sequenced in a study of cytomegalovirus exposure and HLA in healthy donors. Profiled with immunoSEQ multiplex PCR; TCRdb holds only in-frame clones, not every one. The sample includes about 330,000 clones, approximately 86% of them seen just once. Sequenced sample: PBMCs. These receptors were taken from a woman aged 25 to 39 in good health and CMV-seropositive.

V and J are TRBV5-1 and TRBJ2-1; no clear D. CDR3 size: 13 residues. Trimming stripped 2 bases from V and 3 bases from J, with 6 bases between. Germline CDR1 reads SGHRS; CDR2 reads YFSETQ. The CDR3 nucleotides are TGCGCCAGCAGCTTTGACCACTACAATGAGCAGTTCTTC. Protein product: CASSFDHYNEQFF.

Written as DNA, the CDR3 is TGTGCCAGCAGTTTTCTGGGACAGGGAAAGTACTTC. This encodes CASSFLGQGKYF. The rearrangement joins TRBV27 to TRBJ2-7; TRBD1 matches 9 bases. V lost 3 bases to trimming and J lost 11 bases; unmatched junction nucleotides: 5. This CDR3 has 12 amino acids. Germline values: CDR1 MNHEY, CDR2 SMNVEV (reference sequence).

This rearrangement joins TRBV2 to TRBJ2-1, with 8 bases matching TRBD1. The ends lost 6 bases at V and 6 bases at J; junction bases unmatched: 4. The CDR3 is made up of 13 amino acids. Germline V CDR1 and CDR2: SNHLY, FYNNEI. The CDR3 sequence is CASSPTGVNEQFF. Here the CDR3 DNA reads TGTGCCAGCAGCCCGACAGGGGTCAATGAGCAGTTCTTC.

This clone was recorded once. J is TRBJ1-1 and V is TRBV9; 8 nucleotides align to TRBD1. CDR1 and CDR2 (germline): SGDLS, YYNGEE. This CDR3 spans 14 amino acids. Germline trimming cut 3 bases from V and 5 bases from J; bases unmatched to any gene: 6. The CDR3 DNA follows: TGTGCCAGCAGCGAGGGGAACAGGGGGACTGAAGCTTTCTTT. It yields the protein CASSEGNRGTEAFF.

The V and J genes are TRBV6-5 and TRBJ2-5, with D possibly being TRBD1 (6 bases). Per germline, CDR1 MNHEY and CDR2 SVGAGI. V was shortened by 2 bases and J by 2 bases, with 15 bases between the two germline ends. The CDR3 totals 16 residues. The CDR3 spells CASSYLTGLRQETQYF. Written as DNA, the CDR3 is TGTGCCAGCAGTTACCTAACAGGGCTAAGACAAGAGACCCAGTACTTC.

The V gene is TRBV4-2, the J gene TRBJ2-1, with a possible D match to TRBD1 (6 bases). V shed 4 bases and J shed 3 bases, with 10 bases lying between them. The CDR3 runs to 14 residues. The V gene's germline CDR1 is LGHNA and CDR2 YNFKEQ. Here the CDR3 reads CASSPQDSYNEQFF. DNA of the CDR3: TGTGCCAGCAGCCCTCAGGACAGCTACAATGAGCAGTTCTTC.

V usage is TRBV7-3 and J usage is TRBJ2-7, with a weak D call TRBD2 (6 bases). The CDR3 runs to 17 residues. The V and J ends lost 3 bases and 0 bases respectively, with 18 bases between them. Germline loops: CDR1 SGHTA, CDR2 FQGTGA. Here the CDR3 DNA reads TGTGCCAGCAGCTTCCCCGGCCCTAGCGAGGGCTCCTACGAGCAGTACTTC. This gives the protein CASSFPGPSEGSYEQYF.

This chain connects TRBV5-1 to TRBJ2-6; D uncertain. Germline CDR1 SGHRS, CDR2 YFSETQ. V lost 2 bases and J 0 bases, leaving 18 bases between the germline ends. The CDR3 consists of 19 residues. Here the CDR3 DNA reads TGCGCCAGCAGCTTCGACGGGTATACCCGGGCCTCTGGGGCCAACGTCCTGACTTTC. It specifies CASSFDGYTRASGANVLTF.

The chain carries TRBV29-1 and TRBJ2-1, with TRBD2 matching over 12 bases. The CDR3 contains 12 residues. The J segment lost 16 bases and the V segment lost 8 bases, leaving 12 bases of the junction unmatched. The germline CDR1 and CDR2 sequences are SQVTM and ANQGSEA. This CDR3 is CSCVATSGRFFF. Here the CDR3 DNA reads TGCAGCTGTGTCGCGACTAGCGGGAGATTCTTCTTC.

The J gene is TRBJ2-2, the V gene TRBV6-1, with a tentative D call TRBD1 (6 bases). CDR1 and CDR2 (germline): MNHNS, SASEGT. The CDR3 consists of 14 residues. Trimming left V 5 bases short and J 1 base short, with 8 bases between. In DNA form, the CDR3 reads TGTGCCAGCAGTCGGACAGAGAACACCGGGGAGCTGTTTTTT. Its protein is CASSRTENTGELFF.

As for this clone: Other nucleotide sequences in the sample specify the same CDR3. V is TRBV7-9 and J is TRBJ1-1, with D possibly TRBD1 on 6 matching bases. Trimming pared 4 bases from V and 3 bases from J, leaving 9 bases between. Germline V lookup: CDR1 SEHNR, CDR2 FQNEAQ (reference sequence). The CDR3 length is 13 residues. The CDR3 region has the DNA TGTGCCAGCAGCTCACAGGGTTACACTGAAGCTTTCTTT. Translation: CASSSQGYTEAFF.

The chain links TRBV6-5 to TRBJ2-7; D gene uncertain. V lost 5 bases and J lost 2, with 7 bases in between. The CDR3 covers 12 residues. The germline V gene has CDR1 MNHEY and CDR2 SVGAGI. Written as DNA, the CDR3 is TGTGCCAGCAGTCCCAGGCCCTACGAGCAGTACTTC. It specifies CASSPRPYEQYF.

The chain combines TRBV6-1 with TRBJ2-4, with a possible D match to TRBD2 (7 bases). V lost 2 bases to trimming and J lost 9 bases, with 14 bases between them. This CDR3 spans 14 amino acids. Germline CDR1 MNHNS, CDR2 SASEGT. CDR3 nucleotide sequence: TGTGCCAGCAGTGAACTCGGGGGGCGGGCCATTCAGTACTTC. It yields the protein CASSELGGRAIQYF.

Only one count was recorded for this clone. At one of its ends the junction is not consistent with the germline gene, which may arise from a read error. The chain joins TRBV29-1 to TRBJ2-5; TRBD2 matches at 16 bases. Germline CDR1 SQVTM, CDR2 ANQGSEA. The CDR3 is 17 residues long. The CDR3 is CSAGTSGGAGYQKTQYF. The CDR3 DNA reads TGCAGCGCCGGGACTAGCGGGGGGGCTGGCTACCAAAAGACCCAGTACTTC.

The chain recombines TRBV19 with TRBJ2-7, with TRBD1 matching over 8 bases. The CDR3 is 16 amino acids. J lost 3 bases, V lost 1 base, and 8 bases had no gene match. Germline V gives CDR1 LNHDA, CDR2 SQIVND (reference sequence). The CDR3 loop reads CASSIGTGSSSYEQYF. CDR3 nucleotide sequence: TGTGCCAGTAGTATAGGGACAGGGTCATCCAGCTACGAGCAGTACTTC.

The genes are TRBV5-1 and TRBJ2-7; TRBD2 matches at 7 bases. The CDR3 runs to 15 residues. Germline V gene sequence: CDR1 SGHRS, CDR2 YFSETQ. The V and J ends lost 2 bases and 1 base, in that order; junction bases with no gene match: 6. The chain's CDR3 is CASSLNPGGSYEQYF. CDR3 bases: TGCGCCAGCAGCTTAAATCCGGGGGGTTCCTACGAGCAGTACTTC.

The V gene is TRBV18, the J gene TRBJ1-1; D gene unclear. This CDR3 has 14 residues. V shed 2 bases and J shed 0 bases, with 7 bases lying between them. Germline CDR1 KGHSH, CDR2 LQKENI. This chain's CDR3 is CASSPTNMNTEAFF. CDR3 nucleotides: TGTGCCAGCTCACCAACAAACATGAACACTGAAGCTTTCTTT.

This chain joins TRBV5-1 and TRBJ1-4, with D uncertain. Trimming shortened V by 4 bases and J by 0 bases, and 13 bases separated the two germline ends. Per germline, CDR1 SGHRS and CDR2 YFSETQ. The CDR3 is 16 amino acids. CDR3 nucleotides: TGCGCCAGCAGCCCTGGCTGGGTTTCAACTAATGAAAAACTGTTTTTT. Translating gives CASSPGWVSTNEKLFF. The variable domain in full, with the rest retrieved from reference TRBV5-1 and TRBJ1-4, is KAGVTQTPRYLIKTRGQQVTLSCSPISGHRSVSWYQQTPGQGLQFLFEYFSETQRNKGNFPGRFSGRQFSNSRSEMNVSTLELGDSALYLCASSPGWVSTNEKLFFGSGTQLSVL.

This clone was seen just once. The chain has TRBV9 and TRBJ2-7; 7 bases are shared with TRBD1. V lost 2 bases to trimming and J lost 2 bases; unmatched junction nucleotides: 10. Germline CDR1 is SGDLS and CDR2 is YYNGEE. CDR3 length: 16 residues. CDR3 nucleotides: TGTGCCAGCAGCGTTACCCCCGAGGGACAGCCCTACGAGCAGTACTTC. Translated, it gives CASSVTPEGQPYEQYF.

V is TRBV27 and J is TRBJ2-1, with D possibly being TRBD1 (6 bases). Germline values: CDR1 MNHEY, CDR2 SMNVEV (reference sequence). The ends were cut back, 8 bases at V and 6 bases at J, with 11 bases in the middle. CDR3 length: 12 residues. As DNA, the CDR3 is TGTGCCAGCGGCACAGGGCCCAATGAGCAGTTCTTC. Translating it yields CASGTGPNEQFF.

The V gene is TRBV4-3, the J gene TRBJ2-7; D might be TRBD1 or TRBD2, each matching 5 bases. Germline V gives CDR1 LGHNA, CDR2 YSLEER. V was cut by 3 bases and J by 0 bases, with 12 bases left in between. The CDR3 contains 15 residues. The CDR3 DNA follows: TGCGCCAGCAGCCACTTGAGGGGCACCTCCTACGAGCAGTACTTC. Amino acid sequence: CASSHLRGTSYEQYF.

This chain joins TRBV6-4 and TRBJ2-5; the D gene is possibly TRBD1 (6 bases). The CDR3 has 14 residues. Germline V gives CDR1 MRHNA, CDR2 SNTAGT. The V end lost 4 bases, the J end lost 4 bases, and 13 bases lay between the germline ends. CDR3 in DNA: TGTGCCAGCAGTGCCACAGGGACGTCAGAGACCCAGTACTTC. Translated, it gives CASSATGTSETQYF.

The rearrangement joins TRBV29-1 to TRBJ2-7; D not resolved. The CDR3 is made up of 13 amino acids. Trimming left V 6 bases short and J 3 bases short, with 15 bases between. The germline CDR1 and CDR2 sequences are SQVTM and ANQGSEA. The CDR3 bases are TGCAGCGTCTCGGGTGTCCGAGACTACGAGCAGTACTTC. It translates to CSVSGVRDYEQYF.

The CDR3 coding sequence is TGCGCCAGCAGCCAAGCGTTCATTCCGAATGAAAAACTGTTTTTT. It translates to CASSQAFIPNEKLFF. The gene calls are TRBV4-3 and TRBJ1-4; no firm D call. V was shortened by 1 base and J by 5 bases, with 11 bases between the two germline ends. Germline CDR1 is LGHNA and CDR2 is YSLEER. CDR3 length equals 15 residues.

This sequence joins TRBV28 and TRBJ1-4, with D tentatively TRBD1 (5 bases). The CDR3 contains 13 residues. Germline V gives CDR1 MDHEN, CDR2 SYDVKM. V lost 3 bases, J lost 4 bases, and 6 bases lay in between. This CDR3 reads CASSFRVNEKLFF. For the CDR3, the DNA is TGTGCCAGCAGTTTCAGGGTTAATGAAAAACTGTTTTTT. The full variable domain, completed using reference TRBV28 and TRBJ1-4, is DVKVTQSSRYLVKRTGEKVFLECVQDMDHENMFWYRQDPGLGLRLIYFSYDVKMKEKGDIPEGYSVSREKKERFSLILESASTNQTSMYLCASSFRVNEKLFFGSGTQLSVL.

In nucleotides, the CDR3 is TGTGCCAGCAGCGCAGGGGCCGCCGTTGTAAACACCATATATTTT. Encoded protein: CASSAGAAVVNTIYF. The genes are TRBV7-6 and TRBJ1-3, with D possibly TRBD1 on 6 matching bases. V was pared by 5 bases and J by 6 bases, with 17 bases between. The CDR3 length is 15 residues. CDR1 SGHVS and CDR2 FNYEAQ come from the germline V gene.

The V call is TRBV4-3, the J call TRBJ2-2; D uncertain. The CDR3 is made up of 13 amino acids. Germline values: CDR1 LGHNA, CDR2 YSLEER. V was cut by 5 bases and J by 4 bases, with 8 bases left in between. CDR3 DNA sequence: TGCGCCAGCAGCTCCCTTGTCACCGGGGAGCTGTTTTTT. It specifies CASSSLVTGELFF.